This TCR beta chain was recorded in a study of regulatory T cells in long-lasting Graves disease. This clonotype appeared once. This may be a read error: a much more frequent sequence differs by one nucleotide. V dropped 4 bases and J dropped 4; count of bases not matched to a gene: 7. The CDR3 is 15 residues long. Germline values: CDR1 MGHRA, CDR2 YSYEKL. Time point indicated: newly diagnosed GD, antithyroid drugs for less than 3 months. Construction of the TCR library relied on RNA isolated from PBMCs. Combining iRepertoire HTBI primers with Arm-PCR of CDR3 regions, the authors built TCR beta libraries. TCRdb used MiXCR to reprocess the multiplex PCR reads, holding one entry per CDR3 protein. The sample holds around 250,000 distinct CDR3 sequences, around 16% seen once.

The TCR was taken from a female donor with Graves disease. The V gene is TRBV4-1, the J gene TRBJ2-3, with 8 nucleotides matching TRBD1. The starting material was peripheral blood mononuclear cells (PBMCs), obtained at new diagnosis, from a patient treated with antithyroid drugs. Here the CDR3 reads CASSRATGDADTQYF. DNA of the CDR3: TGCGCCAGCAGCCGGGCGACAGGGGATGCAGATACGCAGTATTTT.